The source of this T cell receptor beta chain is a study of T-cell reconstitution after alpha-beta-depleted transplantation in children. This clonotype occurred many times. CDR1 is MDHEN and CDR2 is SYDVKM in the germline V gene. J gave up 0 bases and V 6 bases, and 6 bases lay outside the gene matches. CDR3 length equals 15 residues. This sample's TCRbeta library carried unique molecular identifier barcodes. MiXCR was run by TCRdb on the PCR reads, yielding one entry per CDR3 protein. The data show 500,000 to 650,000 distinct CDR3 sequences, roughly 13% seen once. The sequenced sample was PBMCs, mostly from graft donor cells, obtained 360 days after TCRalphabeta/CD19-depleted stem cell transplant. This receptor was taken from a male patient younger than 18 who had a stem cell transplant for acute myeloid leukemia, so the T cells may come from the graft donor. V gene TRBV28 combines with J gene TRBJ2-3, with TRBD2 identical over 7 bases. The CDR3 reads CASSSHSGSTDTQYF. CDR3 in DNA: TGTGCCAGCAGCTCCCATAGCGGGAGCACAGATACGCAGTATTTT.